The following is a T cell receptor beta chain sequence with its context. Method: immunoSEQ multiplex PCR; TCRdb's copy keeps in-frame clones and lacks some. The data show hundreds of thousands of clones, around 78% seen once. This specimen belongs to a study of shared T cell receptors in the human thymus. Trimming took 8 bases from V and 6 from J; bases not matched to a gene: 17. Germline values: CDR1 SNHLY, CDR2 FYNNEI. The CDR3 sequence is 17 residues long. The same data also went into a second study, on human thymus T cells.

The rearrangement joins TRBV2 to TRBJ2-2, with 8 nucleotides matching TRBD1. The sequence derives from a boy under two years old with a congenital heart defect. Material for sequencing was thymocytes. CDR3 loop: CASYTLSVTGASGELFF. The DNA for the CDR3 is TGTGCCAGCTACACCTTGTCTGTGACAGGGGCCTCCGGGGAGCTGTTTTTT.